One and the same sample provided the 26 T cell receptor beta chains below, sequenced in a study of shared clonotypes between healthy human individuals. Assay: immunoSEQ multiplex PCR; the TCRdb copy retains only in-frame clones and omits some. Of around 1.5 million clones listed, 95% to 99% are singletons. Sequenced input: naive CD4+ T cells sorted from blood. Noted subset: CD45RA+ positively selected. The receptors come from a young man in good health.

In regard to this clone: The sample carries other DNA sequences with the same CDR3. The chain carries TRBV7-6 and TRBJ1-5; D remains unclear. The CDR3 is 13 residues long. Germline values: CDR1 SGHVS, CDR2 FNYEAQ. Trimming took off 3 bases at V and 1 base at J, with 4 bases between the two ends. CDR3 coding DNA: TGTGCCAGCAGCTTGGACAGCAATCAGCCCCAGCATTTT. Translating it yields CASSLDSNQPQHF.

This chain connects TRBV18 to TRBJ2-6; D uncertain. Trimming pared 3 bases from V and 0 bases from J, leaving 12 bases between. The CDR3 covers 17 residues. The germline gives CDR1 KGHSH, CDR2 LQKENI. The CDR3 DNA sequence: TGTGCCAGCTCACCCCAAGGCGTTCACTCTGGGGCCAACGTCCTGACTTTC. It translates to CASSPQGVHSGANVLTF.

The CDR3 spells CASSILRTEASYNEQFF. CDR3 nucleotide sequence: TGTGCCAGTAGTATCCTCCGGACTGAAGCTTCCTACAATGAGCAGTTCTTC. This chain connects TRBV19 to TRBJ2-1; perhaps TRBD2 as D (5 bases). Trimming removed 3 bases from V and 1 base from J, with 16 bases in between. The CDR3 has 17 residues. The germline V gene encodes CDR1 LNHDA and CDR2 SQIVND (reference sequence).

V gene TRBV2 combines with J gene TRBJ2-7; 14 bases agree with TRBD2. The CDR3 length is 15 residues. The ends lost 8 bases at V and 8 bases at J; junction bases unmatched: 11. Germline CDR1 is SNHLY and CDR2 is FYNNEI. The chain's CDR3 is CASRLSGTSGSQQYF. The CDR3 nucleotides are TGTGCCAGCCGACTTTCCGGGACTAGCGGGAGTCAGCAGTACTTC.

The chain employs TRBV18 and TRBJ2-5; D remains unclear. This CDR3 comprises 13 residues. Trimming cost V 4 bases and J 3 bases, with 9 bases left between them. Germline CDR1 and CDR2: KGHSH and LQKENI. CDR3 sequence reads: CASSQTLKETQYF. As DNA, the CDR3 is TGTGCCAGCTCACAGACATTAAAAGAGACCCAGTACTTC. Full variable domain (rest looked up from reference TRBV18 and TRBJ2-5): NAGVMQNPRHLVRRRGQEARLRCSPMKGHSHVYWYRQLPEEGLKFMVYLQKENIIDESGMPKERFSAEFPKEGPSILRIQQVVRGDSAAYFCASSQTLKETQYFGPGTRLLVL.

V and J are TRBV5-8 and TRBJ1-3; 9 bases align to TRBD1. Trimming cost V 0 bases and J 6 bases; bases outside gene matches: 4. CDR3 length equals 15 residues. Germline V lookup: CDR1 SGHTS, CDR2 YDEGEE. For the CDR3, the DNA is TGTGCCAGCAGCTTGGTACAGGGGGCTACAAACACCATATATTTT. Its protein product is CASSLVQGATNTIYF. Full variable domain (remainder filled in from reference TRBV5-8 and TRBJ1-3): EAGVTQSPTHLIKTRGQQATLRCSPISGHTSVYWYQQALGLGLQFLLWYDEGEERNRGNFPPRFSGRQFPNYSSELNVNALELEDSALYLCASSLVQGATNTIYFGEGSWLTVV.

V gene TRBV7-9 combines with J gene TRBJ1-1; a weak D match, TRBD1 (5 bases). V lost 2 bases, J lost 2 bases, and 9 bases lay in between. In germline, CDR1 is SEHNR, CDR2 FQNEAQ (reference sequence). The CDR3 sequence is 14 residues long. CDR3 in DNA: TGTGCCAGCAGCTTAATGGGGGGAAACACTGAAGCTTTCTTT. Protein sequence: CASSLMGGNTEAFF.

This chain uses TRBV7-3 with TRBJ2-6; tentatively, D is TRBD1 or TRBD2 (5 bases each). Trimming left V 5 bases short and J 0 bases short, with 8 bases between. This CDR3 is built from 15 residues. Germline loops: CDR1 SGHTA, CDR2 FQGTGA. DNA of the CDR3: TGTGCCAGCAGCCAGGGAGTCTCTGGGGCCAACGTCCTGACTTTC. Translated: CASSQGVSGANVLTF.

As concerns this clone: The same CDR3 is also encoded by other DNA sequences in this sample. This chain links TRBV9 with TRBJ2-7, with D perhaps TRBD2 (5 bases). Germline V gene sequence: CDR1 SGDLS, CDR2 YYNGEE. The CDR3 is 14 amino acids. The V and J ends lost 2 bases and 1 base respectively, with 10 bases between them. The CDR3 nucleotides read TGTGCCAGCAGCGTTAGCGCCTTATCCTACGAGCAGTACTTC. It encodes CASSVSALSYEQYF.

The chain has TRBV23-1 and TRBJ2-1, with a possible D match to TRBD2 (5 bases). TRBV23-1 is designated an ORF whose function remains uncertain. CDR3 length: 12 amino acids. The germline V and J ends were trimmed by 8 bases and 7 bases, with 12 bases remaining between them. The DNA for the CDR3 is TGCGCCAGCTGGCGGGTTGTAAATGAGCAGTTCTTC. It specifies CASWRVVNEQFF.

The V call is TRBV7-9, the J call TRBJ1-5, with TRBD1 identical over 7 bases. The junction had 0 bases not matched to a gene; V was cut back by 0 bases and J by 4 bases. CDR3 length: 14 residues. Germline V gene lookup returns CDR1 SEHNR and CDR2 FQNEAQ (reference sequence). The CDR3 sequence is CASSLATGNQPQHF. The CDR3 nucleotides are TGTGCCAGCAGCTTAGCGACAGGGAATCAGCCCCAGCATTTT.

This rearrangement joins TRBV5-1 to TRBJ2-3; tentatively, D is TRBD2 (7 bases). The CDR3 extends over 17 amino acids. CDR1 is SGHRS and CDR2 is YFSETQ in the germline V gene. Trimming took off 1 base at V and 4 bases at J, with 19 bases between the two ends. DNA of the CDR3: TGCGCCAGCAGCTTGTGGGCACGACGGGGGGCTCCAGATACGCAGTATTTT. This translates into CASSLWARRGAPDTQYF.

This sequence joins TRBV18 and TRBJ2-3; the D gene is possibly TRBD1 (6 bases). Germline lookup yields CDR1 KGHSH and CDR2 LQKENI. Between the trimmed V and J ends, which lost 6 bases and 0 bases, there was a span of 16 bases. The CDR3 runs 16 residues. CDR3 residues: CASSRKTGPSTDTQYF. In nucleotides, the CDR3 is TGTGCCAGCTCTCGAAAGACAGGCCCTAGCACAGATACGCAGTATTTT. The variable domain in full, completed from reference TRBV18 and TRBJ2-3, reads NAGVMQNPRHLVRRRGQEARLRCSPMKGHSHVYWYRQLPEEGLKFMVYLQKENIIDESGMPKERFSAEFPKEGPSILRIQQVVRGDSAAYFCASSRKTGPSTDTQYFGPGTRLTVL.

As concerns this clone: This same CDR3 is encoded by further DNA sequences in the sample. The rearrangement links TRBV28 to TRBJ2-6, with D perhaps TRBD1 or TRBD2 (6 bases each). The CDR3 runs 15 residues. Looked up from germline, CDR1 is MDHEN and CDR2 is SYDVKM. The V end was cut by 4 bases, the J end by 2 bases, with 9 bases between. The CDR3 loop is CASSSGGPGANVLTF. DNA of the CDR3: TGTGCCAGCAGTTCTGGGGGGCCTGGGGCCAACGTCCTGACTTTC.

The J gene is TRBJ2-7, the V gene TRBV29-1, with D perhaps being TRBD1 or TRBD2 (7 bases each). CDR1 and CDR2 from the germline V gene are SQVTM and ANQGSEA. The CDR3 covers 12 residues. The V end was cut by 4 bases, the J end by 5 bases, with 12 bases between. As DNA, the CDR3 is TGCAGCGTTGCAGGGGGGGCGGACGAGCAGTACTTC. Translating it yields CSVAGGADEQYF.

This chain connects TRBV28 to TRBJ2-4, with D possibly being TRBD1 (6 bases). Per the germline V gene, CDR1 is MDHEN and CDR2 is SYDVKM. The CDR3 is made up of 15 amino acids. V lost 4 bases and J lost 0, with 10 bases in between. This chain's CDR3 is CASSSSGVAKNIQYF. DNA for the CDR3: TGTGCCAGCAGTTCCTCAGGGGTAGCCAAAAACATTCAGTACTTC.

The rearrangement joins TRBV19 to TRBJ2-2, with 11 bases matching TRBD2. V lost 3 bases and J lost 8; bases outside the gene matches: 5. There are 15 residues in the CDR3. Germline V lookup: CDR1 LNHDA, CDR2 SQIVND (reference sequence). DNA for the CDR3: TGTGCCAGTAGTATGACTAGCGGGACGTGGGGGGAGCTGTTTTTT. Translating it yields CASSMTSGTWGELFF.

J is TRBJ2-1 and V is TRBV19, with 9 nucleotides matching TRBD2. Germline CDR1 and CDR2: LNHDA and SQIVND (reference sequence). After removal of 3 bases from V and 6 bases from J, the junction contained 15 bases not matched to a gene. The CDR3 spans 18 residues. CDR3 nucleotides: TGTGCCAGTAGTATTCACCCGCTGCTAGCGGGGAGATCCAATGAGCAGTTCTTC. It specifies CASSIHPLLAGRSNEQFF. Supplemented by reference TRBV19 and TRBJ2-1, the full variable domain reads DGGITQSPKYLFRKEGQNVTLSCEQNLNHDAMYWYRQDPGQGLRLIYYSQIVNDFQKGDIAEGYSVSREKKESFPLTVTSAQKNPTAFYLCASSIHPLLAGRSNEQFFGPGTRLTVL.

The rearrangement joins TRBV11-3 to TRBJ1-1; D ambiguous. The V and J ends lost 4 bases and 1 base respectively, with 7 bases between them. The CDR3 extends over 13 amino acids. Germline values: CDR1 SGHNT, CDR2 YENEEA. The CDR3 reads CASSSKPNTEAFF. The CDR3 bases are TGTGCCAGCAGCTCGAAACCGAACACTGAAGCTTTCTTT.

The chain couples TRBV13 to TRBJ2-7, with TRBD1 matching 11 bases. The CDR3 has 17 residues. V was clipped by 4 bases and J by 3 bases; unmatched bases: 11. Germline V gene sequence: CDR1 PRHDT, CDR2 FYEKMQ (reference sequence). CDR3 sequence (DNA): TGTGCCAGCAGCTCAGCTATTTCCGGGACAGGGGGCTACGAGCAGTACTTC. As protein: CASSSAISGTGGYEQYF.

The chain recombines TRBV7-2 with TRBJ1-5; D is uncertain. V lost 4 bases, J lost 0 bases, and 13 bases lay in between. This CDR3 comprises 16 residues. Germline loops: CDR1 SGHTA, CDR2 FQGNSA. CDR3 in DNA: TGTGCCAGCAGCTGGGCAGGACCGCTTAGCAATCAGCCCCAGCATTTT. This sequence encodes CASSWAGPLSNQPQHF.

The chain links TRBV13 to TRBJ2-2, with D perhaps TRBD2 (5 bases). The V and J ends lost 3 bases and 5 bases respectively, with 13 bases between them. CDR3 length: 15 residues. Germline V gene data show CDR1 as PRHDT and CDR2 as FYEKMQ (reference sequence). As DNA, the CDR3 is TGTGCCAGCAGCTTGTTGACTCCGGGGACCGGGGAGCTGTTTTTT. Translated, it gives CASSLLTPGTGELFF.

J is TRBJ2-2 and V is TRBV28, with D maybe TRBD2 (6 bases). Germline V gene sequence: CDR1 MDHEN, CDR2 SYDVKM. Trimming took 3 bases from V and 0 from J, leaving 20 bases between them. There are 19 residues in the CDR3. CDR3: CASSFSGVGTFANTGELFF. In DNA form, the CDR3 reads TGTGCCAGCAGTTTTTCGGGGGTAGGGACCTTCGCGAACACCGGGGAGCTGTTTTTT.

This chain links TRBV27 with TRBJ1-4; the D is unclear. Germline CDR1 MNHEY, CDR2 SMNVEV (reference sequence). The V end was cut by 6 bases, the J end by 1 base, with 15 bases between. The CDR3 covers 16 residues. CDR3 region: CASSRHPRGTNEKLFF. The CDR3, as DNA: TGTGCCAGCAGCCGCCATCCACGGGGAACTAATGAAAAACTGTTTTTT.

This clone was counted a single time. The chain employs TRBV7-9 and TRBJ2-7; D is unclear. Looked up from germline, CDR1 is SEHNR and CDR2 is FQNEAQ (reference sequence). The CDR3 has 13 amino acids. Trimming pared 6 bases from V and 9 bases from J, leaving 18 bases between. The CDR3 region has the DNA TGTGCCAGCAGTAATCAACACCCTGGCGGGCAGTACTTC. This encodes CASSNQHPGGQYF.

V gene TRBV4-1 combines with J gene TRBJ2-1; 14 bases align to TRBD2. Germline values: CDR1 MGHRA, CDR2 YSYEKL. This CDR3 has 17 residues. The V segment lost 2 bases and the J segment 9 bases; nucleotides outside the gene matches: 9. CDR3 in DNA: TGCGCCAGCAGCCAACCCACGACTAGCGGGAGGGCCTCTGAGCAGTTCTTC. This gives the protein CASSQPTTSGRASEQFF.